This T cell receptor (beta chain) was documented in a study of early T cells in non-severe SARS-CoV-2 infection. Each CDR3 protein is one row after TCRdb ran MiXCR on the 5' RACE reads. The repertoire consists of more than 85,000 distinct CDR3 sequences, with 15% to 20% occurring once and the leading ten covering roughly 1.3%. Germline CDR1 LGHDT, CDR2 YNNKEL (reference sequence). V lost 4 bases and J 1 base, leaving 11 bases between the germline ends. The CDR3 spans 14 residues. The chain combines TRBV3-1 with TRBJ2-7; D unclear. This sequence was found in an adult who was a healthcare worker with PCR-confirmed SARS-CoV-2 infection or an uninfected control (not recorded which). Sequenced: whole blood. Here the CDR3 reads CASSPQIGSYEQYF. In DNA form, the CDR3 reads TGTGCCAGCAGCCCGCAAATCGGTTCCTACGAGCAGTACTTC.